This T cell receptor (beta chain) emerged from a study of shared clonotypes between healthy human individuals. Study findings and constraints: Researchers found naive subsets generally carried larger estimated richness than memory subsets.

With respect to this clone: Its antigen remains unidentified.

With 5 bases removed from V and 1 base from J, the gap between germline ends came to 7 bases. CDR1 is SGDLS, CDR2 YYNGEE, per germline. This CDR3 contains 13 residues. Deep level was the assay's run setting. Measured with immunoSEQ multiplex PCR; TCRdb has only the in-frame clones, and not every one. This table has 1.6 million or so clones, less than 99% appearing once. The origin of this receptor is a man between 25 and 39 years old in good health. The chain uses TRBV9 and TRBJ1-5, with D uncertain. The material sequenced was naive CD4+ T cells sorted from blood. The subset: CD45RA+ positively selected. The CDR3 loop reads CASSIGSNQPQHF. CDR3 sequence (DNA): TGTGCCAGCAGTATAGGAAGCAATCAGCCCCAGCATTTT.